These 29 T cell receptor beta chains were sequenced from one sample in a study of blood T cell repertoires in COVID-19. Assay: immunoSEQ multiplex PCR; the TCRdb copy retains only in-frame clones and omits some. The data show hundreds of thousands of clones, with roughly 89% seen just once and roughly 1% held by the top ten. Sequencing was carried out using peripheral blood. These receptor sequences come from a man aged 18-30 years with COVID-19, enrolled during active disease.

This chain joins TRBV7-8 and TRBJ1-2; the D is unclear. The germline V gene has CDR1 SGHVS and CDR2 FQNEAQ. The CDR3 has 13 amino acids. Between the trimmed V and J ends, which lost 3 bases and 4 bases, there was a span of 9 bases. For the CDR3, the DNA is TGTGCCAGCAGCTTCGACTCTTCCTATGGCTACACCTTC. It is translated as CASSFDSSYGYTF.

V gene TRBV6-5 combines with J gene TRBJ2-7, with TRBD1 as a possible D gene (6 bases). The CDR3 sequence is 16 residues long. V shed 2 bases and J shed 0 bases, with 14 bases lying between them. Germline CDR1 and CDR2: MNHEY and SVGAGI. In nucleotides, the CDR3 is TGTGCCAGCAGTTACCAGGGGAACATTCGCTCCTACGAGCAGTACTTC. It is translated as CASSYQGNIRSYEQYF.

V usage is TRBV24-1 and J usage is TRBJ2-2; 7 nucleotides align to TRBD2. CDR1 and CDR2 from the germline V gene are KGHDR and SFDVKD. V lost 3 bases, J lost 6 bases, and 3 bases stayed unmatched. CDR3 length equals 14 residues. CDR3 in DNA: TGTGCCACCAGTGATCCCAGCGGGGCCGGGGAGCTGTTTTTT. Its protein is CATSDPSGAGELFF.

This chain joins TRBV2 and TRBJ2-5; 16 bases agree with TRBD2. Trimming took 8 bases from V and 5 from J; bases not matched to a gene: 11. CDR1 and CDR2 (germline): SNHLY, FYNNEI. This CDR3 region has 17 residues. CDR3 DNA: TGTGCCAGCGACGTCCCGGGACTAGCGGGAGGGACGGAGACCCAGTACTTC. This sequence encodes CASDVPGLAGGTETQYF.

This clone was detected once. This chain links TRBV7-9 with TRBJ2-1, with 9 nucleotides matching TRBD2. Germline assignment: CDR1 SEHNR and CDR2 FQNEAQ (reference sequence). The ends lost 3 bases at V and 5 bases at J; junction bases unmatched: 8. This CDR3 is built from 16 residues. CDR3 nucleotide sequence: TGTGCCAGCAGCTTGTCTCTAGCGGGATTGAACAATGAGCAGTTCTTC. Protein sequence: CASSLSLAGLNNEQFF.

The chain uses TRBV4-1 and TRBJ1-6; D not resolved. Trimming removed 0 bases at V and 9 bases at J, with 6 bases between. The CDR3 loop spans 13 amino acids. Per the germline V gene, CDR1 is MGHRA and CDR2 is YSYEKL. The DNA for the CDR3 is TGCGCCAGCAGCCAAGACAGAACTTCACCCCTCCACTTT. Its translation: CASSQDRTSPLHF.

The chain's CDR3 is CATSDSGPTDTQYF. For the CDR3, the DNA is TGTGCCACCAGTGATAGCGGGCCCACAGATACGCAGTATTTT. The chain links TRBV24-1 to TRBJ2-3; D is possibly TRBD2 (6 bases). The germline V gene has CDR1 KGHDR and CDR2 SFDVKD. The CDR3 spans 14 residues. V lost 3 bases and J 2 bases, leaving 8 bases between the germline ends.

This clone showed up just once. This chain joins TRBV28 and TRBJ2-5, with 7 positions matching TRBD2. Germline V gives CDR1 MDHEN, CDR2 SYDVKM. CDR3 length: 15 residues. The junction had 6 bases not matched to a gene; V was cut back by 4 bases and J by 1 base. The CDR3 DNA sequence: TGTGCCAGCAGTTCCTGGGGGGAGGGCCAAGAGACCCAGTACTTC. Translation: CASSSWGEGQETQYF.

A note on this clone: At the DNA level, this CDR3 is encoded by other sequences in the same sample as well. The rearrangement uses TRBV5-4 and TRBJ2-3; D possibly corresponds to TRBD1 (5 bases). Germline assignment: CDR1 SGHNT and CDR2 YYREEE (reference sequence). CDR3 length: 14 residues. Trimming left V 0 bases short and J 1 base short, with 6 bases between. This CDR3 reads CASSLGGGTDTQYF. The CDR3 bases are TGTGCCAGCAGCTTGGGGGGCGGCACAGATACGCAGTATTTT.

As concerns this clone: The sample contains more than one DNA sequence encoding this CDR3. This chain uses TRBV2 with TRBJ1-2; D may be TRBD1 (6 bases). Germline V gives CDR1 SNHLY, CDR2 FYNNEI. The V and J ends lost 4 bases and 5 bases respectively, with 8 bases between them. The CDR3 has 12 amino acids. This CDR3 reads CASSGQDYGYTF. CDR3 DNA sequence: TGTGCCAGCAGTGGACAGGATTATGGCTACACCTTC. Full variable domain (missing parts from reference TRBV2 and TRBJ1-2): EPEVTQTPSHQVTQMGQEVILRCVPISNHLYFYWYRQILGQKVEFLVSFYNNEISEKSEIFDDQFSVERPDGSNFTLKIRSTKLEDSAMYFCASSGQDYGYTFGSGTRLTVV.

The V and J genes are TRBV6-6 and TRBJ2-2; 9 nucleotides match TRBD1. Germline assignment: CDR1 MNHNY and CDR2 SVGAGI (reference sequence). V lost 7 bases and J lost 4; bases outside the gene matches: 10. CDR3 length: 16 residues. The CDR3 DNA follows: TGTGCCAGCACCTCAACAGGGGGCTCGGGCACCGGGGAGCTGTTTTTT. Encoded protein: CASTSTGGSGTGELFF.

The rearrangement joins TRBV18 to TRBJ2-7; 14 bases fit TRBD2. CDR1 is KGHSH and CDR2 is LQKENI in the germline V gene. V lost 5 bases and J lost 0; bases outside the gene matches: 6. CDR3 length: 17 amino acids. The CDR3 sequence is CASSFGLAGGPSYEQYF. The CDR3, as DNA: TGTGCCAGCTCATTCGGACTAGCGGGAGGCCCCTCCTACGAGCAGTACTTC. The entire variable domain, with the rest obtained from reference TRBV18 and TRBJ2-7, is as follows: NAGVMQNPRHLVRRRGQEARLRCSPMKGHSHVYWYRQLPEEGLKFMVYLQKENIIDESGMPKERFSAEFPKEGPSILRIQQVVRGDSAAYFCASSFGLAGGPSYEQYFGPGTRLTVT.

The chain uses TRBV10-2 and TRBJ1-6; 8 bases line up with TRBD1. V was clipped by 4 bases and J by 9 bases; unmatched bases: 2. The CDR3 runs to 13 residues. Germline assignment: CDR1 WSHSY and CDR2 SAAADI. The CDR3 DNA reads as TGCGCCAGCAGTGCGGACAGGGTTTCACCCCTCCACTTT. As protein: CASSADRVSPLHF.

The chain has TRBV7-2 and TRBJ2-2; 7 bases align to TRBD2. Germline V lookup: CDR1 SGHTA, CDR2 FQGNSA. Unmatched junction bases numbered 3, after V lost 3 bases and J lost 2 bases. The length of the CDR3 is 15 residues. The DNA for the CDR3 is TGTGCCAGCAGCTTGCGGGAGCCTAACACCGGGGAGCTGTTTTTT. It specifies CASSLREPNTGELFF.

The chain carries TRBV19 and TRBJ1-1, with 7 bases lining up with TRBD1. Germline V gene lookup returns CDR1 LNHDA and CDR2 SQIVND (reference sequence). V lost 8 bases to trimming and J lost 0 bases; unmatched junction nucleotides: 6. CDR3 size: 14 residues. CDR3 sequence reads: CASGWTGLNTEAFF. CDR3 DNA sequence: TGTGCCAGTGGGTGGACAGGACTGAACACTGAAGCTTTCTTT.

This clone was detected only a few times. The rearrangement uses TRBV4-2 and TRBJ2-2; D may be TRBD1 (5 bases). Germline CDR1 reads LGHNA; CDR2 reads YNFKEQ. V lost 1 base and J 7 bases, leaving 10 bases between the germline ends. The CDR3 totals 14 residues. The CDR3: CASSQAQGGGELFF. In nucleotides, the CDR3 is TGTGCCAGCAGCCAAGCGCAGGGCGGCGGGGAGCTGTTTTTT.

The J gene is TRBJ2-3, the V gene TRBV10-3; 8 bases align to TRBD1. The CDR3 sequence is 18 residues long. Trimming removed 0 bases from V and 0 bases from J; junction bases left unmatched: 8. CDR1 is ENHRY and CDR2 is SYGVKD in the germline V gene. The CDR3 bases are TGTGCCATCAGTGAGTCCCGACAGGGGATTACTAGCACAGATACGCAGTATTTT. Its protein product is CAISESRQGITSTDTQYF.

The rearrangement links TRBV18 to TRBJ2-7; possibly TRBD2 for D (6 bases). Trimming pared 3 bases from V and 6 bases from J, leaving 12 bases between. The CDR3 spans 13 residues. Germline V gene lookup returns CDR1 KGHSH and CDR2 LQKENI. CDR3 sequence (DNA): TGTGCCAGCTCACCTTCCGGGGGAACCGAGCAGTACTTC. Protein sequence: CASSPSGGTEQYF.

This clone occurred a few times. This sample includes further DNA sequences coding for the same CDR3. V and J are TRBV5-1 and TRBJ2-7, with D tentatively TRBD1 (6 bases). The CDR3 contains 13 residues. V lost 2 bases to trimming and J lost 5 bases, with 11 bases between them. Germline V gene data show CDR1 as SGHRS and CDR2 as YFSETQ. The CDR3 DNA follows: TGCGCCAGCAGCTTAGGGGGAAGCAACGAGCAGTACTTC. It yields the protein CASSLGGSNEQYF. The complete variable domain, with remaining parts taken from reference TRBV5-1 and TRBJ2-7, reads KAGVTQTPRYLIKTRGQQVTLSCSPISGHRSVSWYQQTPGQGLQFLFEYFSETQRNKGNFPGRFSGRQFSNSRSEMNVSTLELGDSALYLCASSLGGSNEQYFGPGTRLTVT.

The chain has TRBV12-5 and TRBJ2-1; 8 bases line up with TRBD1. V gave up 5 bases and J gave up 6 bases; unmatched junction bases: 9. The germline V gene encodes CDR1 LGHNT and CDR2 FRNRAP. The CDR3 contains 15 residues. The CDR3 sequence is CASGTGQTGGNEQFF. DNA for the CDR3: TGTGCTAGTGGTACTGGCCAAACAGGGGGCAATGAGCAGTTCTTC.

This clone was seen once. The rearrangement uses TRBV7-9 and TRBJ2-3; the D is unclear. Germline CDR1 is SEHNR and CDR2 is FQNEAQ (reference sequence). Trimming removed 5 bases at V and 3 bases at J, with 9 bases between. The CDR3 totals 13 residues. CDR3 nucleotide sequence: TGTGCCAGCAGCCGTCTGGAGACAGATACGCAGTATTTT. This gives the protein CASSRLETDTQYF.

V is TRBV9 and J is TRBJ2-5; the D gene is possibly TRBD1 (5 bases). The V end lost 3 bases, the J end lost 4 bases, and 22 bases lay between the germline ends. The CDR3 runs to 17 residues. Germline CDR1 reads SGDLS; CDR2 reads YYNGEE. Written as DNA, the CDR3 is TGTGCCAGCAGCGCACAGCCCAGAAGCCAGGGCGGAGAGACCCAGTACTTC. It specifies CASSAQPRSQGGETQYF.

The V and J genes are TRBV15 and TRBJ2-1, with TRBD1 matching over 9 bases. This CDR3 has 15 amino acids. Germline V gene data show CDR1 as LNHNV and CDR2 as YYDKDF (reference sequence). V lost 1 base, J lost 7 bases, and 5 bases stayed unmatched. Here the CDR3 DNA reads TGTGCCACCAGCAGAGGGACAGGGGTAAAAAATGAGCAGTTCTTC. This gives the protein CATSRGTGVKNEQFF.

This chain joins TRBV5-1 and TRBJ2-1, with 10 nucleotides matching TRBD2. Trimming took 4 bases from V and 7 from J; bases not matched to a gene: 14. Germline V gene sequence: CDR1 SGHRS, CDR2 YFSETQ. The CDR3 has 17 amino acids. The CDR3 protein is CASSPGASGSWRNEQFF. The CDR3 nucleotides read TGCGCCAGCAGCCCCGGGGCTAGCGGGAGCTGGCGGAATGAGCAGTTCTTC.

The rearrangement joins TRBV5-6 to TRBJ1-1; D remains ambiguous. The CDR3 contains 14 residues. Per germline, CDR1 SGHDT and CDR2 YYEEEE. V lost 0 bases, J lost 7 bases, and 13 bases lay in between. The CDR3 nucleotides read TGTGCCAGCAGCTTGGGCAGGTGGCGGGGTGAAGCTTTCTTT. Amino acids: CASSLGRWRGEAFF.

This clone was detected only once. The chain combines TRBV2 with TRBJ2-5; unclear D gene. Germline V CDR1 and CDR2: SNHLY, FYNNEI. Trimming shortened V by 6 bases and J by 2 bases, and 13 bases separated the two germline ends. The CDR3 is made up of 14 amino acids. The CDR3 loop is CASRAHTMQETQYF. CDR3 nucleotide sequence: TGTGCCAGCAGGGCACACACAATGCAAGAGACCCAGTACTTC.

This chain connects TRBV6-2 or TRBV6-3 to TRBJ2-7; possible D gene TRBD1, 5 bases. The CDR3 spans 13 residues. The ends were cut back, 2 bases at V and 5 bases at J, with 10 bases in the middle. CDR1 is MNHEY, CDR2 SVGEGT, per germline. This CDR3 reads CASSYAGLHEQYF. DNA for the CDR3: TGTGCCAGCAGTTACGCAGGGCTCCACGAGCAGTACTTC.

This chain connects TRBV27 to TRBJ2-7; D is perhaps TRBD1 (5 bases). V lost 3 bases and J 4 bases, leaving 10 bases between the germline ends. The CDR3 sequence is 13 residues long. Germline CDR1 and CDR2: MNHEY and SMNVEV (reference sequence). The CDR3 region is CASSFAGKYEQYF. The DNA of the CDR3 is TGTGCCAGCAGTTTTGCAGGGAAGTACGAGCAGTACTTC.

The rearrangement links TRBV2 to TRBJ1-2, with 9 bases lining up with TRBD1. The CDR3 is made up of 14 amino acids. Germline CDR1 SNHLY, CDR2 FYNNEI. V dropped 4 bases and J dropped 5; count of bases not matched to a gene: 5. CDR3 in DNA: TGTGCCAGCAGTGTGGACAGGGGACAATATGGCTACACCTTC. As protein: CASSVDRGQYGYTF. Together with reference TRBV2 and TRBJ1-2, the CDR3 gives the full variable domain: EPEVTQTPSHQVTQMGQEVILRCVPISNHLYFYWYRQILGQKVEFLVSFYNNEISEKSEIFDDQFSVERPDGSNFTLKIRSTKLEDSAMYFCASSVDRGQYGYTFGSGTRLTVV.